What follows describes a single T cell receptor (beta chain). The data were obtained in a study of blood T cell repertoires in COVID-19. Study overall: Acute and convalescent COVID-19 specimens originated in the United States, Italy and Spain. T cells, B-cell-depleted T cells, or PBMCs supplied cDNA or gDNA.

Germline assignment: CDR1 SNHLY and CDR2 FYNNEI. The CDR3 runs 16 residues. V shed 1 base and J 0 bases; nucleotides not matched to a gene: 0. Original analysis: Amplification of reference gene primers provided the estimated nucleated cell counts. Profiling relied on immunoSEQ multiplex PCR, and the TCRdb table lists in-frame clones only, not all of them. From that table come the V and J calls and clone size; the DNA was used to work out D and trimming. The profile shows approximately 280,000 clones, around 90% of them singletons. The V gene is TRBV2, the J gene TRBJ2-2, with TRBD2 matching 9 bases. Sequencing used peripheral blood. The receptor was derived from a man aged 50-59 years with acute or convalescent COVID-19. CDR3 residues: CASSEGLAANTGELFF. CDR3 nucleotides: TGTGCCAGCAGTGAAGGACTAGCGGCGAACACCGGGGAGCTGTTTTTT.